Listed here are 27 T cell receptor beta chains from one sample, sequenced in a study of blood T cell repertoires in COVID-19. Generated by immunoSEQ multiplex PCR, the TCRdb table keeps only in-frame clones and is missing some. Of a few hundred thousand clones listed, roughly 89% were seen once; the top ten hold approximately 2%. Sequencing input: peripheral blood. These receptors all come from a man over 45 with acute or convalescent COVID-19.

The V and J genes are TRBV10-2 and TRBJ2-7, with D perhaps TRBD2 (5 bases). Trimming shortened V by 3 bases and J by 4 bases, and 7 bases separated the two germline ends. CDR3 size: 12 residues. Looked up from germline, CDR1 is WSHSY and CDR2 is SAAADI. CDR3 region: CASSDGGYEQYF. As DNA, the CDR3 is TGCGCCAGCAGTGATGGCGGGTACGAGCAGTACTTC.

The chain combines TRBV3-1 (or the pseudogene TRBV3-2) with TRBJ2-3; D remains unclear. Deletions cut 4 bases from V and 8 bases from J, with 7 bases between. The CDR3 is 11 residues long. Germline CDR1 and CDR2: LGHDT and YNNKEL (reference sequence). The CDR3 spells CASSLAVTQYF. CDR3 nucleotide sequence: TGTGCCAGCAGCCTAGCAGTTACGCAGTATTTT.

The chain combines TRBV7-2 with TRBJ2-5; 8 bases agree with TRBD1. Trimming took 1 base from V and 6 from J; bases not matched to a gene: 16. Germline V gives CDR1 SGHTA, CDR2 FQGNSA. The CDR3 sequence is 18 residues long. CDR3 sequence reads: CASSLGWGQAWGQKTQYF. The CDR3 nucleotides read TGTGCCAGCAGCTTAGGGTGGGGACAGGCTTGGGGTCAAAAGACCCAGTACTTC. The variable domain in full, with the rest retrieved from reference TRBV7-2 and TRBJ2-5, is GAGVSQSPSNKVTEKGKDVELRCDPISGHTALYWYRQSLGQGLEFLIYFQGNSAPDKSGLPSDRFSAERTGGSVSTLTIQRTQQEDSAVYLCASSLGWGQAWGQKTQYFGPGTRLLVL.

The chain recombines TRBV11-2 with TRBJ2-1; 8 bases line up with TRBD2. The ends lost 4 bases at V and 5 bases at J; junction bases unmatched: 4. This CDR3 comprises 14 residues. Germline V gene sequence: CDR1 SGHAT, CDR2 FQNNGV. The CDR3 DNA reads TGTGCCAGCAGCTCGACTAGCGCCGACAATGAGCAGTTCTTC. This encodes CASSSTSADNEQFF. The whole variable domain, remainder taken from reference TRBV11-2 and TRBJ2-1, is EAGVAQSPRYKIIEKRQSVAFWCNPISGHATLYWYQQILGQGPKLLIQFQNNGVVDDSQLPKDRFSAERLKGVDSTLKIQPAKLEDSAVYLCASSSTSADNEQFFGPGTRLTVL.

The chain uses TRBV7-9 and TRBJ1-5, with TRBD1 matching 7 bases. CDR1 SEHNR and CDR2 FQNEAQ come from the germline V gene (reference sequence). This CDR3 comprises 18 residues. Losses at the gene ends were 4 bases for V and 0 bases for J; bases not matched to a gene: 12. As DNA, the CDR3 is TGTGCCAGCAGCTCCCCACCGGGACAGTCTTATAGCAATCAGCCCCAGCATTTT. Residues: CASSSPPGQSYSNQPQHF.

The chain joins TRBV5-1 to TRBJ1-2, with a possible D match to TRBD1 (6 bases). Germline V gene data show CDR1 as SGHRS and CDR2 as YFSETQ. V was trimmed by 4 bases and J by 2 bases, leaving 15 bases between them. The CDR3 spans 15 residues. The CDR3: CASSHGRGLNYGYTF. As DNA, the CDR3 is TGCGCCAGCAGCCACGGCAGGGGATTGAACTATGGCTACACCTTC.

This chain joins TRBV3-1 (or the pseudogene TRBV3-2) and TRBJ1-1; the D is unclear. This CDR3 is 13 amino acids long. CDR1 and CDR2 from the germline V gene are LGHDT and YNNKEL (reference sequence). Trimming removed 4 bases at V and 7 bases at J, with 13 bases between. CDR3 sequence: CASSRTPAGEAFF. Written as DNA, the CDR3 is TGTGCCAGCAGCCGAACACCGGCGGGTGAAGCTTTCTTT.

The J gene is TRBJ1-1, the V gene TRBV7-9, with a weak D call TRBD1 (6 bases). Trimming removed 4 bases at V and 8 bases at J, with 11 bases between. Germline-derived CDR1 and CDR2 are SEHNR and FQNEAQ (reference sequence). The CDR3 is made up of 12 amino acids. CDR3 protein: CASSSQGPEAFF. The CDR3 DNA is TGTGCCAGCAGCTCCCAGGGGCCCGAAGCTTTCTTT.

CDR3 sequence (DNA): TGTGCCGGAGGAATGGTGAACACTGAAGCTTTCTTT. Protein product: CAGGMVNTEAFF. The rearrangement uses TRBV6-6 and TRBJ1-1; no clear D. Germline CDR1 reads MNHNY; CDR2 reads SVGAGI (reference sequence). This CDR3 is built from 12 residues. Trimming shortened V by 11 bases and J by 0 bases, and 10 bases separated the two germline ends.

The chain links TRBV2 to TRBJ2-7; possibly TRBD1 for D (6 bases). The germline V gene encodes CDR1 SNHLY and CDR2 FYNNEI. This CDR3 region has 16 residues. V dropped 2 bases and J dropped 1 base, with 15 bases sitting between them. The CDR3 nucleotides read TGTGCCAGCAGTGAACCGCCGGGACATAAATCCTACGAGCAGTACTTC. Translation: CASSEPPGHKSYEQYF.

This chain joins TRBV6-2 or TRBV6-3 and TRBJ2-1, with 8 bases lining up with TRBD2. This CDR3 contains 17 residues. CDR1 is MNHEY, CDR2 SVGEGT, per germline. The V gene end was trimmed by 6 bases and the J gene end by 6 bases; junction bases not matched to a gene: 16. The CDR3 loop is CASSRLWTSLMPNEQFF. The CDR3 DNA sequence: TGTGCCAGCAGCCGCCTCTGGACTAGCCTAATGCCCAATGAGCAGTTCTTC.

The CDR3 protein is CASVGTGNQPQHF. DNA for the CDR3: TGTGCTAGTGTAGGGACAGGCAATCAGCCCCAGCATTTT. The V call is TRBV12-5, the J call TRBJ1-5; 7 nucleotides line up with TRBD1. Per germline, CDR1 LGHNT and CDR2 FRNRAP. The ends lost 7 bases at V and 2 bases at J; junction bases unmatched: 2. The length of the CDR3 is 13 residues.

The rearrangement links TRBV11-2 to TRBJ2-3; unclear D gene. The CDR3 is 14 residues long. CDR1 is SGHAT, CDR2 FQNNGV, per germline. V was pared by 1 base and J by 7 bases, with 12 bases between. The CDR3 nucleotides are TGTGCCAGCAGCTTAGCCCTCACAGAATATACGCAGTATTTT. Protein: CASSLALTEYTQYF. Based on the CDR3 plus reference TRBV11-2 and TRBJ2-3, the full variable domain is EAGVAQSPRYKIIEKRQSVAFWCNPISGHATLYWYQQILGQGPKLLIQFQNNGVVDDSQLPKDRFSAERLKGVDSTLKIQPAKLEDSAVYLCASSLALTEYTQYFGPGTRLTVL.

V and J are TRBV7-8 and TRBJ2-3; the D gene is possibly TRBD2 (7 bases). CDR3 length equals 14 residues. With 3 bases removed from V and 2 bases from J, the gap between germline ends came to 9 bases. The germline gives CDR1 SGHVS, CDR2 FQNEAQ. The CDR3 sequence: CASSLAGATDTQYF. CDR3 nucleotides: TGTGCCAGCAGCTTGGCGGGGGCCACAGATACGCAGTATTTT.

This chain connects TRBV6-5 to TRBJ1-1; maybe TRBD1 (5 bases). The CDR3 has 11 residues. The germline gives CDR1 MNHEY, CDR2 SVGAGI. Deletions cut 6 bases from V and 11 bases from J, with 13 bases between. As DNA, the CDR3 is TGTGCCAGCAGGAGACAGTTCGACGCTTTCTTT. This codes for CASRRQFDAFF.

The chain carries TRBV7-9 and TRBJ2-2; 8 nucleotides match TRBD1. The CDR3 contains 14 residues. J lost 4 bases, V lost 7 bases, and 5 bases had no gene match. CDR1 and CDR2 from the germline V gene are SEHNR and FQNEAQ (reference sequence). CDR3 DNA: TGTGCCAGCACCGGTACAGGGGGCACCGGGGAGCTGTTTTTT. It translates to CASTGTGGTGELFF.

The chain carries TRBV4-1 and TRBJ2-5, with TRBD2 identical over 10 bases. The CDR3 extends over 21 amino acids. Germline V gene data show CDR1 as MGHRA and CDR2 as YSYEKL. V was pared by 0 bases and J by 9 bases, with 25 bases of the junction left unmatched. CDR3 amino acids: CASSQDPASGGAAGGLGAQYF. CDR3 bases: TGCGCCAGCAGCCAAGATCCTGCTAGCGGGGGCGCCGCGGGTGGGTTGGGAGCCCAGTACTTC.

This sequence joins TRBV19 and TRBJ2-2; weak D call: TRBD2 (7 bases). From germline, CDR1 is LNHDA and CDR2 SQIVND (reference sequence). V lost 5 bases, J lost 7 bases, and 14 bases lay in between. This CDR3 is built from 14 residues. CDR3 sequence reads: CASSPRGAVGELFF. The CDR3 bases are TGTGCCAGTAGTCCTCGGGGGGCGGTCGGGGAGCTGTTTTTT.

This rearrangement joins TRBV5-6 to TRBJ1-6, with TRBD1 as a possible D gene (5 bases). The length of the CDR3 is 13 residues. The V end lost 4 bases, the J end lost 8 bases, and 10 bases lay between the germline ends. The germline V gene encodes CDR1 SGHDT and CDR2 YYEEEE. CDR3 nucleotide sequence: TGTGCCAGCAGCCTACTCAGGGATTCACCCCTCCACTTT. Its translation is CASSLLRDSPLHF.

The chain combines TRBV12-3 or TRBV12-4 with TRBJ1-1; 11 nucleotides line up with TRBD1. There are 13 residues in the CDR3. The junction had 5 bases not matched to a gene; V was cut back by 9 bases and J by 5 bases. The CDR3 bases are TGTGCCAGTGGACAGGGGGCGAGGACTGAAGCTTTCTTT. Protein sequence: CASGQGARTEAFF.

The chain is built from TRBV29-1 and TRBJ2-7, with TRBD1 matching 7 bases. CDR1 and CDR2 from the germline V gene are SQVTM and ANQGSEA. This CDR3 region has 11 residues. Trimming removed 7 bases from V and 3 bases from J; junction bases left unmatched: 3. CDR3 DNA sequence: TGCAGCGCGGACAGGAACTACGAGCAGTACTTC. It translates to CSADRNYEQYF.

V gene TRBV21-1 combines with J gene TRBJ1-2; TRBD1, the D gene given by the table, was not confirmed from the DNA. TRBV21-1 is annotated as a pseudogene. There are 13 residues in the CDR3. The CDR3 protein is CASSQLDREYLTF. In nucleotides, the CDR3 is TGTGCCAGCAGCCAATTGGACAGGGAATATCTCACCTTC.

The chain uses TRBV30 and TRBJ2-7; D might be TRBD1 (5 bases). Germline lookup yields CDR1 GTSNPN and CDR2 SVGIG (reference sequence). The CDR3 contains 13 residues. The V end lost 2 bases, the J end lost 3 bases, and 11 bases lay between the germline ends. CDR3 coding DNA: TGTGCCTGGAGTTTCGGGCAGGGCTACGAGCAGTACTTC. Its translation is CAWSFGQGYEQYF.

CDR3 coding DNA: TGCGCCAGCAGCTCGCCGGGGGAAGAGACCCAGTACTTC. Protein sequence: CASSSPGEETQYF. The chain couples TRBV4-1 to TRBJ2-5; possibly TRBD2 for D (6 bases). Trimming pared 5 bases from V and 3 bases from J, leaving 10 bases between. Germline lookup yields CDR1 MGHRA and CDR2 YSYEKL. There are 13 residues in the CDR3.

The rearrangement joins TRBV21-1 to TRBJ1-3; the listed D gene, TRBD1, was not tested against the DNA. TRBV21-1 is described as a pseudogene. This CDR3 spans 13 amino acids. The CDR3, as DNA: TGTGCCAGCACCGCACCCCAGTGGAACACCATATATTTT. It specifies CASTAPQWNTIYF.

The rearrangement uses TRBV7-5 and TRBJ2-1; the table gives TRBD1 as D, unverified against the DNA. TRBV7-5 is termed a pseudogene. CDR3 length: 15 amino acids. The CDR3 is CARKQEWVPHNEQFF. CDR3 nucleotides: TGTGCCAGAAAACAGGAGTGGGTCCCTCACAATGAGCAGTTCTTC.

This chain connects TRBV7-9 to TRBJ2-7; 12 bases map to TRBD1. With 7 bases clipped from V and 3 bases from J, the junction kept 7 bases outside the gene matches. The CDR3 has 15 residues. CDR1 and CDR2 (germline): SEHNR, FQNEAQ (reference sequence). The CDR3 protein is CASTSWDRGLYEQYF. The DNA of the CDR3 is TGTGCCAGCACATCCTGGGACAGGGGGCTCTACGAGCAGTACTTC.